The sequence of this T cell receptor (beta chain) was determined in a study of CD8 T cells in Susac syndrome. An input of roughly 0.45 to 1 ug of RNA was subjected to reverse transcription using random hexamers. An immunoSEQ multiplex PCR amplified TCR beta CDR3 over 54 Vbeta and 13 Jbeta. TCRdb re-derived calls from the immunoSEQ multiplex PCR reads in MiXCR, one entry per CDR3 protein. The repertoire includes 150,000 to 200,000 distinct CDR3 sequences, around 95% of them detected once, and about 0.13% sits in the top ten. Age- and sex-matched healthy donors served as the control group. TEMRA cells underwent FACS enrichment and CD8+ and CD4+ T cells underwent negative isolation. From germline, CDR1 is DFQATT and CDR2 SNEGSKA (reference sequence). CDR3 length: 13 residues. V gave up 5 bases and J gave up 7 bases, with 14 bases separating them.

The sequence was collected from a human donor in good health. The chain combines TRBV20-1 with TRBJ1-4; no reliable D call. Sequencing was done on a sample of CD4+ T cells from PBMCs. The CDR3 region is CSAPLLGSEKLFF. The CDR3 bases are TGCAGTGCTCCCTTACTGGGGAGTGAAAAACTGTTTTTT.